A selection of T cell receptor beta chains follows, all from one sample in a study of regulatory T cells in long-lasting Graves disease. TCRdb recomputed calls from the multiplex PCR reads with MiXCR, one row per CDR3 protein. This sample has fewer than 550,000 distinct CDR3 sequences; around 16% occur once, and the top ten carry 25%. These data also formed part of another study, on T cells in Graves' hyperthyroidism and ophthalmopathy.

The specimen comprised peripheral blood mononuclear cells (PBMCs), sampled at new diagnosis, from a patient treated with antithyroid drugs. The receptors derive from a woman aged 35-65 years with Graves disease. Each CDR3 is given with its conserved first and last residue. Fields, in order: V gene, clone size, J gene, D gene, CDR3 protein, CDR3 DNA. D genes are given only for firm matches. Clone size is not always given. Where it is, it says once, few, many or a class for expanded clones.

V: TRBV7-9
size: many
J: TRBJ1-1
D: -
CDR3: CASSPGGRVNTEAFF
DNA: TGTGCCAGCAGCCCCGGGGGCAGGGTGAACACTGAAGCTTTCTTT

V: TRBV29-1
size: few
J: TRBJ1-1
D: TRBD1
CDR3: CSGWTGETEAFF
DNA: TGCAGCGGATGGACAGGGGAGACTGAAGCTTTCTTT

V: TRBV20-1
size: -
J: TRBJ2-2
D: -
CDR3: CSARPWAGELFF
DNA: TGCAGTGCTAGACCGTGGGCGGGGGAGCTGTTTTTT

V: TRBV18
size: -
J: TRBJ2-5
D: TRBD2
CDR3: CASSPVSRGGLFF
DNA: TGTGCCAGCTCACCAGTTTCGCGGGGGGGACTGTTCTTC

V: TRBV20-1
size: -
J: TRBJ2-7
D: TRBD2
CDR3: CSGVAGAYEQYF
DNA: TGCAGTGGAGTAGCGGGGGCCTACGAGCAGTACTTC

V: TRBV18
size: many
J: TRBJ2-7
D: -
CDR3: CASSRSTAGDEQYF
DNA: TGTGCCAGCTCACGTAGCACAGCGGGCGACGAGCAGTACTTC

V: TRBV4-1
size: few
J: TRBJ1-6
D: -
CDR3: CASSPSSNQGSYNSPLHF
DNA: TGCGCCAGCAGCCCGTCATCGAACCAGGGGTCCTATAATTCACCCCTCCACTTT

V: TRBV29-1
size: -
J: TRBJ2-7
D: -
CDR3: CSVEDRGTSYEQYF
DNA: TGCAGCGTTGAAGATAGGGGGACCTCCTACGAGCAGTACTTC

V: TRBV7-3
size: few
J: TRBJ2-2
D: -
CDR3: CASSSNRENTGELFF
DNA: TGTGCCAGCAGCTCGAACAGAGAGAACACCGGGGAGCTGTTTTTT

V: TRBV12-3/TRBV12-4
size: many
J: TRBJ2-5
D: TRBD1
CDR3: CASSSRQGAQETQYF
DNA: TGTGCCAGCAGTTCCCGACAGGGGGCGCAAGAGACCCAGTACTTC

V: TRBV6-2/TRBV6-3
size: many
J: TRBJ1-2
D: TRBD1
CDR3: CASSATGTVIANYGYTF
DNA: TGTGCCAGCAGCGCTACCGGGACAGTGATAGCTAACTATGGCTACACCTTC

V: TRBV4-1
size: many
J: TRBJ2-3
D: TRBD1
CDR3: CASSQGFRDRGRLDTQYF
DNA: TGCGCCAGCAGCCAAGGATTCAGGGACAGGGGGAGGTTGGATACGCAGTATTTT

V: TRBV9
size: few
J: TRBJ1-1
D: -
CDR3: CASSARINTEAFF
DNA: TGTGCCAGCAGCGCGCGTATTAACACTGAAGCTTTCTTT

V: TRBV6-1
size: -
J: TRBJ2-2
D: TRBD2
CDR3: CASETLAGANTGELFF
DNA: TGTGCCAGCGAAACCTTAGCGGGGGCGAACACCGGGGAGCTGTTTTTT

V: TRBV28
size: many
J: TRBJ1-4
D: -
CDR3: CALGGGSREKLFF
DNA: TGTGCCCTAGGAGGGGGATCGCGTGAAAAACTGTTTTTT

V: TRBV5-1
size: few
J: TRBJ2-5
D: -
CDR3: CASSSGNTGIQETQYF
DNA: TGCGCCAGCAGCTCGGGTAATACAGGCATCCAAGAGACCCAGTACTTC

V: TRBV6-2/TRBV6-3
size: many
J: TRBJ2-5
D: TRBD1
CDR3: CASSPDRVTETQYF
DNA: TGTGCCAGCAGTCCGGACAGGGTAACGGAGACCCAGTACTTC

V: TRBV29-1
size: few
J: TRBJ1-2
D: TRBD1
CDR3: CSVATGDNGYTF
DNA: TGCAGCGTCGCGACAGGGGATAATGGCTACACCTTC

V: TRBV6-1
size: many
J: TRBJ2-2
D: -
CDR3: CASRLRVGLSPNTGELFF
DNA: TGTGCCAGCAGATTACGGGTGGGCCTGTCGCCCAACACCGGGGAGCTGTTTTTT

V: TRBV7-2
size: -
J: TRBJ2-7
D: TRBD2
CDR3: CASSAAGGPYEQYF
DNA: TGTGCCAGCAGTGCAGCGGGGGGGCCTTACGAGCAGTACTTC

V: TRBV28
size: few
J: TRBJ1-4
D: -
CDR3: CASSFMRGTNEKLFF
DNA: TGTGCCAGCAGTTTTATGAGGGGGACTAATGAAAAACTGTTTTTT

V: TRBV20-1
size: many
J: TRBJ1-2
D: -
CDR3: CSANYIQVGYGYTF
DNA: TGCAGTGCTAATTATATACAGGTTGGATATGGCTACACCTTC

V: TRBV14
size: -
J: TRBJ2-5
D: -
CDR3: CASSQYFGGVETQYF
DNA: TGTGCCAGCAGCCAATATTTTGGCGGGGTGGAGACCCAGTACTTC

V: TRBV19
size: once
J: TRBJ2-7
D: -
CDR3: CATRPRSSYEQYF
DNA: TGTGCCACCCGACCCAGGAGCTCCTACGAGCAGTACTTC

V: TRBV7-8
size: few
J: TRBJ2-7
D: -
CDR3: CASSSVGQGAYEQYF
DNA: TGTGCCAGCAGTTCTGTCGGACAAGGGGCCTACGAGCAGTACTTC

V: TRBV13
size: few
J: TRBJ2-7
D: TRBD2
CDR3: CASSLDSGGGEQYF
DNA: TGTGCCAGCAGCTTAGACAGCGGCGGGGGCGAGCAGTACTTC

V: TRBV4-1
size: few
J: TRBJ1-1
D: TRBD1
CDR3: CASSQREGTGINTEAFF
DNA: TGCGCCAGCAGCCAAAGGGAAGGGACAGGGATAAACACTGAAGCTTTCTTT

V: TRBV10-3
size: -
J: TRBJ1-2
D: -
CDR3: CAISELGGYGYTF
DNA: TGTGCCATCAGTGAGCTGGGGGGATATGGCTACACCTTC

V: TRBV6-1
size: -
J: TRBJ2-7
D: -
CDR3: CASSLHRDVYEQYF
DNA: TGTGCCAGCAGTCTTCACCGGGACGTTTACGAGCAGTACTTC

V: TRBV5-1
size: -
J: TRBJ1-1
D: TRBD1
CDR3: CASSLPGQGRAFF
DNA: TGCGCCAGCAGCCTTCCGGGACAGGGACGGGCTTTCTTT

V: TRBV2
size: many
J: TRBJ1-5
D: TRBD1
CDR3: CASSGGQAGQPQHF
DNA: TGTGCCAGCAGCGGTGGACAGGCCGGTCAGCCCCAGCATTTT

V: TRBV19
size: many
J: TRBJ2-1
D: TRBD2
CDR3: CASSNSGGGSEQFF
DNA: TGTGCCAGTAGTAATAGCGGGGGAGGAAGTGAGCAGTTCTTC

V: TRBV12-3/TRBV12-4
size: -
J: TRBJ1-3
D: -
CDR3: CATTIDSLSGNTIYF
DNA: TGTGCCACGACAATCGACAGTCTCTCTGGAAACACCATATATTTT

V: TRBV6-1
size: many
J: TRBJ1-1
D: -
CDR3: CAGWQVDAPYVGNTEAFF
DNA: TGTGCCGGTTGGCAAGTTGATGCTCCGTACGTAGGGAACACTGAAGCTTTCTTT

V: TRBV5-1
size: few
J: TRBJ2-5
D: TRBD2
CDR3: CASSFGGVKETQYF
DNA: TGCGCCAGCAGCTTTGGGGGGGTAAAAGAGACCCAGTACTTC

V: TRBV7-9
size: -
J: TRBJ2-7
D: -
CDR3: CASSAQGAGAWPTYEQYF
DNA: TGTGCCAGCAGCGCCCAAGGGGCGGGGGCCTGGCCGACCTACGAGCAGTACTTC

V: TRBV15
size: few
J: TRBJ2-2
D: TRBD2
CDR3: CATSTAWGISSGGTTGELFF
DNA: TGTGCCACCAGCACCGCATGGGGCATCAGCAGCGGGGGGACTACCGGGGAGCTGTTTTTT

V: TRBV12-5
size: few
J: TRBJ1-1
D: TRBD1
CDR3: CASDRKTGRDFRRTIAFF
DNA: TGTGCTAGTGACCGTAAGACAGGGCGGGATTTCAGGAGGACGATAGCTTTCTTT

V: TRBV2
size: many
J: TRBJ2-6
D: TRBD2
CDR3: CASSEERGGWGGANVLTF
DNA: TGTGCCAGCAGTGAAGAGCGGGGGGGCTGGGGCGGGGCCAACGTCCTGACTTTC

V: TRBV7-9
size: -
J: TRBJ1-3
D: TRBD1
CDR3: CASSQGTDSGNTIYF
DNA: TGCGCCAGCAGCCAGGGGACAGACTCTGGAAACACCATATATTTT

V: TRBV5-1
size: many
J: TRBJ2-3
D: TRBD1
CDR3: CASSQQGVDVDTQYF
DNA: TGCGCCAGCAGCCAACAGGGGGTCGACGTGGATACGCAGTATTTT

V: TRBV7-3
size: few
J: TRBJ1-1
D: -
CDR3: CASSVDGRNTEAFF
DNA: TGTGCCAGCAGCGTCGACGGACGGAACACTGAAGCTTTCTTT

V: TRBV2
size: -
J: TRBJ2-1
D: TRBD2
CDR3: CASKYSSGGANYNEQFF
DNA: TGTGCCAGCAAGTATTCTAGCGGGGGGGCAAATTACAATGAGCAGTTCTTC

V: TRBV5-1
size: -
J: TRBJ2-7
D: TRBD1
CDR3: CASSLGTGGLYEQYF
DNA: TGCGCCAGCAGCTTGGGGACAGGGGGCCTCTACGAGCAGTACTTC

V: TRBV12-5
size: -
J: TRBJ2-2
D: -
CDR3: CASGSLGTGELFF
DNA: TGTGCTAGTGGTTCCCTGGGGACCGGGGAGCTGTTTTTT

V: TRBV28
size: -
J: TRBJ1-5
D: TRBD1
CDR3: CASDGRTGTRQPQHF
DNA: TGTGCCAGCGATGGGAGGACAGGGACGAGGCAGCCCCAGCATTTT